A single T cell receptor beta chain is shown here with its context. Its antigen is not known. Produced via immunoSEQ multiplex PCR; TCRdb's table is partial and in-frame only. The table records approximately 11,000 clones, around 79% of them present only once. Germline V gene sequence: CDR1 MNHNS, CDR2 SASEGT. Trimming pared 0 bases from V and 8 bases from J, leaving 11 bases between. The CDR3 covers 14 residues. The data originate from a study of somatic mutations in cytotoxic T cells in rheumatoid arthritis. In the study overall: Blood samples of around 30 ml were drawn from patients (in EDTA) right after diagnosis and before any treatment. The researchers flow-sorted some T-cell populations stained with V beta antibodies and got nearly 100% purity, and these included V beta1+ cells sequenced for TCRB.

Findings of the study overall: Comparison of CD8+ T-cell clonality between rheumatoid arthritis patients and age-matched healthy controls yielded no significant difference. With age, CD8+ clonality increased in rheumatoid arthritis patients, whereas no such increase appeared in healthy controls.

The rearrangement links TRBV6-1 to TRBJ2-1; D is uncertain. The material sequenced was CD8+ T cells sorted from blood. This clonotype was obtained from an adult with rheumatoid arthritis. This chain's CDR3 is CASSEARGWDEQFF. In nucleotides, the CDR3 is TGTGCCAGCAGTGAAGCTAGAGGATGGGATGAGCAGTTCTTC.